This TCR beta chain was sequenced in a study of T cell repertoires in cytomegalovirus infection. TCRdb reanalysed the reads using MiXCR and keeps one entry per CDR3 protein. The repertoire holds about 450,000 distinct CDR3 sequences, with roughly a third as singletons. This CDR3 is 19 amino acids long. The V and J ends lost 7 bases and 1 base, in that order; junction bases with no gene match: 16. CDR1 and CDR2 from the germline V gene are KGHSH and LQKENI. This clonotype was seen more than once but under ten times. The V gene is TRBV18, the J gene TRBJ2-1; TRBD2 matches 10 bases. The source of this sequence is a human donor in good health (CMV status not recorded). Some clones in this sample may be carry-over from other donors' samples. Sequencing used PBMCs. The CDR3 nucleotides read TGTGCCAGCTTCCTCTTAGGAGCGGGGGGGCTATCGTCCTACAATGAGCAGTTCTTC. Translation: CASFLLGAGGLSSYNEQFF.